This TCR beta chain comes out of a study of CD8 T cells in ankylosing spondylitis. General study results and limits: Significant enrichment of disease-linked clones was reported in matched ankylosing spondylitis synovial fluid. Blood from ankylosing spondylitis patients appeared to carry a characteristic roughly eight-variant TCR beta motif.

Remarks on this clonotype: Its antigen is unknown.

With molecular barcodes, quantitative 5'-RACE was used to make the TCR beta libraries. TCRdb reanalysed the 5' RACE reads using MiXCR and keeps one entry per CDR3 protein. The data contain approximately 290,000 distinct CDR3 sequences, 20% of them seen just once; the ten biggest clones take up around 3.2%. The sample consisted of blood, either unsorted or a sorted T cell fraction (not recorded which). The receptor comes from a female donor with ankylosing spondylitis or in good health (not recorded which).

For the CDR3, the DNA is TGTGCCAGCAGCCCCTCATCAAACCGGGGGGAGCAGTACTTC. Encoded protein: CASSPSSNRGEQYF. The V and J genes are TRBV7-2 and TRBJ2-7, with D perhaps matching TRBD2 (6 bases). CDR1 and CDR2 from the germline V gene are SGHTA and FQGNSA. V was pared by 5 bases and J by 7 bases, with 18 bases between. This CDR3 has 14 amino acids.